These 14 T cell receptor beta chains share one sample of origin, sequenced in a study of long-term antiretroviral therapy in people with HIV. Sequencing relied on immunoSEQ assay v3.0, run at survey level. The table came from immunoSEQ multiplex PCR; TCRdb's copy has only in-frame clones and leaves some out. Altogether about 35,000 clones are present, about four fifths being singletons, with the ten largest covering around 3%. Sequencing was performed on unsorted PBMCs, taken 3 years after starting antiretroviral therapy. The receptor set was obtained from a man between 50 and 59 years old with HIV.

This clone was observed once. Distinct nucleotide sequences in the sample also encode this CDR3. CDR3 loop: CASSLVREGDNEQFF. For the CDR3, the DNA is TGCGCCAGCAGCTTGGTGCGGGAGGGGGACAATGAGCAGTTCTTC. This chain joins TRBV5-1 and TRBJ2-1, with 9 bases that match TRBD2. The CDR3 runs to 15 residues. With V trimmed by 0 bases and J by 5 bases, 3 bases remained unmatched. CDR1 is SGHRS and CDR2 is YFSETQ in the germline V gene. The full variable domain, its missing parts supplied by reference TRBV5-1 and TRBJ2-1, is KAGVTQTPRYLIKTRGQQVTLSCSPISGHRSVSWYQQTPGQGLQFLFEYFSETQRNKGNFPGRFSGRQFSNSRSEMNVSTLELGDSALYLCASSLVREGDNEQFFGPGTRLTVL.

V is TRBV5-1 and J is TRBJ2-1; weak D call: TRBD2 (5 bases). Germline values: CDR1 SGHRS, CDR2 YFSETQ. Trimming left V 0 bases short and J 7 bases short, with 8 bases between. The CDR3 extends over 13 amino acids. For the CDR3, the DNA is TGCGCCAGCAGCTTGGGACTAAATAATGAGCAGTTCTTC. Translation: CASSLGLNNEQFF.

The chain recombines TRBV10-1 with TRBJ2-5; D uncertain. V dropped 5 bases and J dropped 4 bases, with 11 bases sitting between them. The CDR3 spans 13 residues. Germline V gene data show CDR1 as WNHNN and CDR2 as SYGVQD (reference sequence). In DNA form, the CDR3 reads TGCGCCAGCAGTCGGACCACCGGAGAGACCCAGTACTTC. It encodes CASSRTTGETQYF.

The chain carries TRBV4-3 and TRBJ1-3; TRBD1 is a possible D gene (5 bases). V lost 4 bases to trimming and J lost 0 bases, with 13 bases between them. Looked up from germline, CDR1 is LGHNA and CDR2 is YSLEER. The CDR3 length is 16 residues. The DNA for the CDR3 is TGCGCCAGCAGCCTCGGGACCGACTTCTCTGGAAACACCATATATTTT. This gives the protein CASSLGTDFSGNTIYF.

This clone rates as medium-sized. The chain is built from TRBV6-5 and TRBJ2-5; 8 nucleotides line up with TRBD1. CDR1 MNHEY and CDR2 SVGAGI come from the germline V gene. J lost 6 bases, V lost 0 bases, and 6 bases had no gene match. CDR3 size: 15 residues. The DNA for the CDR3 is TGTGCCAGCAGTTACTCGATACAGGGGGGAAAGACCCAGTACTTC. This codes for CASSYSIQGGKTQYF.

The chain carries TRBV5-1 and TRBJ2-5; 7 bases are a match to TRBD1. Germline CDR1 and CDR2: SGHRS and YFSETQ. V was pared by 4 bases and J by 5 bases, with 5 bases of the junction left unmatched. This CDR3 region has 13 residues. Here the CDR3 DNA reads TGCGCCAGCAGCCTACAGGGGTACGAGACCCAGTACTTC. Translated: CASSLQGYETQYF. Full variable domain (remainder filled in from reference TRBV5-1 and TRBJ2-5): KAGVTQTPRYLIKTRGQQVTLSCSPISGHRSVSWYQQTPGQGLQFLFEYFSETQRNKGNFPGRFSGRQFSNSRSEMNVSTLELGDSALYLCASSLQGYETQYFGPGTRLLVL.

The chain employs TRBV19 and TRBJ2-5; unclear D gene. This CDR3 contains 15 residues. Germline V CDR1 and CDR2: LNHDA, SQIVND (reference sequence). V was shortened by 1 base and J by 2 bases, with 11 bases between the two germline ends. The CDR3 protein is CASSIARRSQETQYF. The DNA of the CDR3 is TGTGCCAGTAGTATAGCCCGTCGATCTCAAGAGACCCAGTACTTC.

This clone was seen more than once but under ten times. This chain connects TRBV7-2 to TRBJ1-6, with 10 bases lining up with TRBD1. This CDR3 is 14 amino acids long. V lost 3 bases and J lost 9; bases outside the gene matches: 2. The germline V gene has CDR1 SGHTA and CDR2 FQGNSA. In DNA form, the CDR3 reads TGTGCCAGCAGCTTCGGACAGGGGGGTTCACCCCTCCACTTT. Translation gives CASSFGQGGSPLHF.

This clone has only a few counts. V gene TRBV19 combines with J gene TRBJ2-7, with 7 bases lining up with TRBD1. The germline V gene encodes CDR1 LNHDA and CDR2 SQIVND (reference sequence). Trimming cost V 6 bases and J 0 bases; bases outside gene matches: 2. CDR3 length equals 13 residues. CDR3 region: CASSHRGSYEQYF. In DNA, the CDR3 is TGTGCCAGTAGCCACAGGGGCTCCTACGAGCAGTACTTC.

In this sample, this clone turned up a few times. The gene calls are TRBV5-1 and TRBJ2-2; perhaps D is TRBD1 or TRBD2 (6 bases each). The germline CDR1 and CDR2 sequences are SGHRS and YFSETQ. The CDR3 runs 14 residues. Trimming pared 2 bases from V and 7 bases from J, leaving 12 bases between. Here the CDR3 reads CASSFTGGYGELFF. The CDR3 DNA reads as TGCGCCAGCAGCTTTACCGGGGGCTACGGGGAGCTGTTTTTT.

The chain combines TRBV6-5 with TRBJ2-3; possibly TRBD1 for D (5 bases). Trimming stripped 6 bases from V and 0 bases from J, with 13 bases between. Per the germline V gene, CDR1 is MNHEY and CDR2 is SVGAGI. This CDR3 is 15 amino acids long. CDR3 sequence reads: CASSNGQFSTDTQYF. DNA of the CDR3: TGTGCCAGCAGCAACGGACAATTTAGCACAGATACGCAGTATTTT.

The chain is built from TRBV29-1 and TRBJ2-1; D possibly corresponds to TRBD2 (7 bases). V was trimmed by 7 bases and J by 13 bases, leaving 17 bases between them. The germline CDR1 and CDR2 sequences are SQVTM and ANQGSEA. CDR3 length: 11 amino acids. The chain's CDR3 is CSAGDGRNQFF. The CDR3 DNA reads TGCAGCGCAGGGGACGGGAGGAATCAGTTCTTC.

The chain joins TRBV9 to TRBJ1-1; maybe TRBD1 (5 bases). The CDR3 has 14 amino acids. Germline V lookup: CDR1 SGDLS, CDR2 YYNGEE. V lost 4 bases to trimming and J lost 1 base, with 11 bases between them. The CDR3 DNA reads as TGTGCCAGCAGCACCCAGACAGCGAACACTGAAGCTTTCTTT. Protein sequence: CASSTQTANTEAFF.

The chain employs TRBV6-5 and TRBJ2-5; a weak D match, TRBD2 (6 bases). The last part of the DNA fits TRBJ2-7 better; the J call may be wrong. Germline-derived CDR1 and CDR2 are MNHEY and SVGAGI. The CDR3 is 15 residues long. CDR3 loop: CASSYTGGESYEQYF. The CDR3 DNA reads as TGTGCCAGCAGTTACACGGGCGGGGAGAGCTACGAGCAGTACTTC.